This record covers a single T cell receptor beta chain. This clonotype showed up many times. Its antigen is currently not known. No base-level quality is on record; no much larger clone is a single base apart. Stable Graves' hyperthyroidism was defined as no progression to ophthalmopathy during 18 months of follow-up. Hyperthyroidism patients were aged 18 to 65 years and newly diagnosed, with disease duration of less than 2 months. Patients with uncontrolled infections, other autoimmune diseases, pregnancy or lactation were excluded. Diagnoses relied on clinical symptoms, serum thyroxine and TRAb, thyroid ultrasound and orbital computed tomography. PBMCs were isolated from about 9 ml of fresh peripheral blood by Ficoll-Paque density gradient centrifugation. Total RNA was extracted with Trizol reagent, and quality was checked on an Agilent 2100 Bioanalyzer. The data originate from a study of T cells in Graves' hyperthyroidism and ophthalmopathy (dated by TCRdb to the late 2010s). About the full investigation: Peripheral blood samples were taken at initial diagnosis, before any treatment was given. Once sampling was done, hyperthyroidism patients were given methimazole at a starting dose of 30 mg daily, whereas ophthalmopathy patients were given high-dose intravenous methylprednisolone. A discovery cohort of about 95 patients, approximately 45 with Graves' ophthalmopathy and 55 to 60 with stable Graves' hyperthyroidism, was used to find distinguishing TCR V-J signatures. The 80 to 100 discovery patients were randomly divided into training and test sets at a 7:3 ratio. The paper reports TCR Vbeta CDR3 sequencing of more than 120 peripheral blood samples: approximately 41 ophthalmopathy, roughly 74 hyperthyroidism and around 17 progressor patients. An independent validation cohort of 18 to 20 hyperthyroidism patients and about 16 patients who later progressed to ophthalmopathy tested prospective prediction of ophthalmopathy. Thyroid tissue and blood T-cell repertoires from about six Graves' hyperthyroidism patients were also compared in the study. Study-level results and caveats: In validation, the model predicted progression to ophthalmopathy a median of roughly 6.2 months before onset, with about 67% sensitivity and 72.22% specificity. Most expanded thyroid clonotypes (frequency above 0.001) were also found in blood, which suggests that blood repertoires may mirror thyroid immune responses. A 13 V-J signature model separated ophthalmopathy from stable hyperthyroidism, with approximately 87% sensitivity and 81% to 82% specificity in cross-validation and 80%/75% in testing. No statistical method was used to set the sample size in advance, and investigators knew the group allocation.

The TCR beta CDR3 regions were amplified from the RNA transcripts. For the first round of RT-PCR on the TCR CDR3, the HTBI primer set was used together with the Qiagen OneStep RT-PCR kit. A second multiplex PCR round built the libraries, followed by size selection and purification. Sequencing of the libraries was done on an Illumina HiSeq2000 using paired-end 100 bp reads. The authors processed their data as follows. Raw data were processed with SOAPnuke, discarding reads with adapters, uncalled bases, mean Phred below 15, or no exact constant-primer or identifier match. High-quality paired reads were merged with COPE v1.2.5, and unique nucleotide sequences were defined as clonotypes. MiTCR v1.1 was used to align the clonotypes against IMGT TRBV, TRBD and TRBJ reference segments. Analysis was restricted to V-J combinations with a frequency above 0.0001, which covered roughly 99% of repertoires. The TCS score was defined as the ratio of F50 (clonal expansion) to E x V (chaos), calculated using BLOSUM62-based TCRdist between CDR3 peptides within each V-J. Welch's t-statistics and random forest reduced roughly 540 V-J features to about 12, which were used in a naive Bayes classifier (R e1071). TCRdb reran the public reads through fastp at Q25 and MiXCR, keeping productive beta chains. Under each unique CDR3 protein, matching rows form one entry showing the most common genes and DNA. These V and J calls derive from TCRdb rather than the authors' analysis. The sample contains over 150,000 distinct CDR3 sequences, roughly a sixth of them found a single time. Over 45% of the sample is taken by the ten largest.

The TCR sequence derives from a woman aged 50 to 65 with Graves' hyperthyroidism. Sequencing was done on a sample of blood.

The CDR3 region: CASSYSVGNQETQYF. In nucleotides, the sequence is TGTGCCAGCAGTTACTCGGTCGGGAATCAAGAGACCCAGTACTTC. The V and J genes are TRBV6-6 and TRBJ2-5; D gene: possibly TRBD2, on 5 matching bases. V loses 0 bases of germline sequence and J loses 2 bases, and the interval between the two ends is 10 bases. The CDR3 measures 15 amino acids from cysteine to phenylalanine. Only the CDR3 region is kept as DNA, spanning 45 bases read in frame from base 1. CDR1 MNHNY and CDR2 SVGAGI are derived from the germline V gene (reference sequence).